The 16 T cell receptor beta chains presented below share a single source sample, sequenced in a study of T cells in tumors and immune-related adverse events. Assay: immunoSEQ multiplex PCR; the TCRdb copy retains only in-frame clones and omits some. The sample includes about 22,000 clones, 90% to 95% of them seen just once. This material consisted of lymph node tissue, taken from a patient treated with anti-PD-1 therapy. These receptors originate from a female donor with metastatic renal cell carcinoma.

On this clone: The junction and the germline gene differ at one end; a read error may be behind it. The CDR3 protein is CASSLNSGSGYEQFF. In DNA form, the CDR3 reads TGTGCTAGCAGCTTAAACAGCGGGAGTGGCTATGAGCAGTTCTTC. The genes are TRBV7-7 and TRBJ2-1; 8 nucleotides align to TRBD2. The germline V gene has CDR1 SSHAT and CDR2 FNYEAQ (reference sequence). This CDR3 contains 15 residues.

This chain connects TRBV28 to TRBJ2-1, with 11 positions matching TRBD2. The length of the CDR3 is 17 residues. The V and J ends lost 1 base and 1 base, in that order; junction bases with no gene match: 3. Germline V lookup: CDR1 MDHEN, CDR2 SYDVKM. The CDR3 DNA reads as TGTGCCAGCAGTTTATTCGCTAGCGGGAGGTCCTACAATGAGCAGTTCTTC. Its protein product is CASSLFASGRSYNEQFF.

The genes are TRBV7-8 and TRBJ2-7, with D uncertain. Germline V lookup: CDR1 SGHVS, CDR2 FQNEAQ. The germline V and J ends were trimmed by 7 bases and 5 bases, with 9 bases remaining between them. The length of the CDR3 is 11 residues. The CDR3 nucleotides read TGTGCCAGCACCGCTGGGCACGAGCAGTACTTC. This sequence encodes CASTAGHEQYF.

This rearrangement joins TRBV28 to TRBJ1-4; possibly TRBD1 for D (6 bases). Trimming left V 2 bases short and J 5 bases short, with 15 bases between. The CDR3 has 16 amino acids. Per germline, CDR1 MDHEN and CDR2 SYDVKM. In DNA form, the CDR3 reads TGTGCCAGCAGTTTAGGCGGCGGGGGGCGAAATGAAAAACTGTTTTTT. Its translation: CASSLGGGGRNEKLFF.

The rearrangement uses TRBV11-2 and TRBJ2-7; 10 bases map to TRBD1. The junction had 9 bases not matched to a gene; V was cut back by 5 bases and J by 2 bases. Per germline, CDR1 SGHAT and CDR2 FQNNGV. The CDR3 contains 16 residues. The DNA for the CDR3 is TGTGCCAGCAGCGCACACCCCGGGACAGGGGCCTACGAGCAGTACTTC. Protein product: CASSAHPGTGAYEQYF.

This clone showed up just once. The chain has TRBV15 and TRBJ2-7; maybe TRBD1 (8 bases). This CDR3 has 15 residues. Germline assignment: CDR1 LNHNV and CDR2 YYDKDF (reference sequence). The ends were cut back, 5 bases at V and 3 bases at J, with 17 bases in the middle. The CDR3 here is CATSGGDRSYYEQYF. DNA of the CDR3: TGTGCCACCAGCGGGGGGGACAGGTCATACTACGAGCAGTACTTC. Supplemented by reference TRBV15 and TRBJ2-7, the full variable domain reads DAMVIQNPRYQVTQFGKPVTLSCSQTLNHNVMYWYQQKSSQAPKLLFHYYDKDFNNEADTPDNFQSRRPNTSFCFLDIRSPGLGDTAMYLCATSGGDRSYYEQYFGPGTRLTVT.

The chain links TRBV7-6 to TRBJ1-2; possible D gene TRBD1, 6 bases. The CDR3 consists of 13 residues. V dropped 5 bases and J dropped 8 bases, with 15 bases sitting between them. Per the germline V gene, CDR1 is SGHVS and CDR2 is FNYEAQ. This CDR3 reads CASSKTGLGGYTF. CDR3 DNA sequence: TGTGCCAGCAGCAAAACAGGGTTGGGGGGCTACACCTTC. The variable domain in full, with the rest retrieved from reference TRBV7-6 and TRBJ1-2, is GAGVSQSPRYKVTKRGQDVALRCDPISGHVSLYWYRQALGQGPEFLTYFNYEAQQDKSGLPNDRFSAERPEGSISTLTIQRTEQRDSAMYRCASSKTGLGGYTFGSGTRLTVV.

The CDR3 nucleotides are TGTGCCAGCTCCCCGGGACTAGCGGGGTACAATGAGCAGTTCTTC. Its translation: CASSPGLAGYNEQFF. The rearrangement links TRBV18 to TRBJ2-1; 13 bases align to TRBD2. The CDR3 consists of 15 residues. Looked up from germline, CDR1 is KGHSH and CDR2 is LQKENI. Germline trimming cut 6 bases from V and 4 bases from J; bases unmatched to any gene: 3.

This chain uses TRBV7-2 with TRBJ2-7; 7 nucleotides agree with TRBD1. The CDR3 is 13 residues long. The J segment lost 2 bases and the V segment lost 5 bases, leaving 3 bases of the junction unmatched. Germline CDR1 and CDR2: SGHTA and FQGNSA. For the CDR3, the DNA is TGTGCCAGCAGCCGACAGGGCCCCTACGAGCAGTACTTC. This encodes CASSRQGPYEQYF.

The rearrangement links TRBV13 to TRBJ2-1; 7 nucleotides line up with TRBD2. The CDR3 has 14 residues. CDR1 is PRHDT, CDR2 FYEKMQ, per germline (reference sequence). V lost 5 bases to trimming and J lost 8 bases; unmatched junction nucleotides: 9. The chain's CDR3 is CASSRALARDEQFF. The CDR3 region has the DNA TGTGCCAGCAGCCGGGCACTAGCGAGGGATGAGCAGTTCTTC.

The rearrangement links TRBV5-1 to TRBJ1-2; D possibly corresponds to TRBD1 (6 bases). The CDR3 covers 15 residues. Germline V gene sequence: CDR1 SGHRS, CDR2 YFSETQ. Trimming left V 0 bases short and J 0 bases short, with 9 bases between. This CDR3 reads CASSLEQGTNYGYTF. CDR3 coding DNA: TGCGCCAGCAGCTTGGAGCAGGGGACTAACTATGGCTACACCTTC.

There are a few counts of this clone. The genes are TRBV2 and TRBJ1-2, with D unresolved. The CDR3 runs 12 residues. The germline CDR1 and CDR2 sequences are SNHLY and FYNNEI. V dropped 6 bases and J dropped 4 bases, with 9 bases sitting between them. The CDR3, as DNA: TGTGCCAGCAGAGCGGACGGCTATGGCTACACCTTC. Translation gives CASRADGYGYTF. The whole variable domain, remainder taken from reference TRBV2 and TRBJ1-2, is EPEVTQTPSHQVTQMGQEVILRCVPISNHLYFYWYRQILGQKVEFLVSFYNNEISEKSEIFDDQFSVERPDGSNFTLKIRSTKLEDSAMYFCASRADGYGYTFGSGTRLTVV.

This clone was seen just once. This chain links TRBV5-5 with TRBJ2-5; tentative D call: TRBD1 (6 bases). The ends were cut back, 3 bases at V and 9 bases at J, with 12 bases in the middle. The CDR3 is made up of 12 amino acids. Germline V gene sequence: CDR1 SGHKS, CDR2 YYEKEE (reference sequence). The CDR3 DNA sequence: TGTGCCAGCAGCTCAATGAACAGGGCCCAGTACTTC. Its translation: CASSSMNRAQYF.

This chain joins TRBV9 and TRBJ1-2, with D perhaps TRBD1 (5 bases). Germline V gene sequence: CDR1 SGDLS, CDR2 YYNGEE. This CDR3 contains 15 residues. Trimming left V 3 bases short and J 4 bases short, with 16 bases between. CDR3 residues: CASSEDGARGYGYTF. As DNA, the CDR3 is TGTGCCAGCAGCGAAGATGGGGCCCGGGGCTATGGCTACACCTTC. The variable domain in full, completed from reference TRBV9 and TRBJ1-2, reads DSGVTQTPKHLITATGQRVTLRCSPRSGDLSVYWYQQSLDQGLQFLIQYYNGEERAKGNILERFSAQQFPDLHSELNLSSLELGDSALYFCASSEDGARGYGYTFGSGTRLTVV.

V usage is TRBV5-1 and J usage is TRBJ2-7; tentatively, D is TRBD1 (6 bases). V gave up 1 base and J gave up 7 bases, with 21 bases separating them. Germline values: CDR1 SGHRS, CDR2 YFSETQ. The CDR3 has 16 residues. The CDR3 DNA reads as TGCGCCAGCAGCTTGCTGGGGGCTGAATCTAAGGGGGAGCAGTACTTC. It specifies CASSLLGAESKGEQYF. Based on the CDR3 plus reference TRBV5-1 and TRBJ2-7, the full variable domain is KAGVTQTPRYLIKTRGQQVTLSCSPISGHRSVSWYQQTPGQGLQFLFEYFSETQRNKGNFPGRFSGRQFSNSRSEMNVSTLELGDSALYLCASSLLGAESKGEQYFGPGTRLTVT.

The rearrangement links TRBV6-4 to TRBJ2-6, with a tentative D call TRBD2 (5 bases). This CDR3 contains 15 residues. V was pared by 6 bases and J by 1 base, with 10 bases between. Per the germline V gene, CDR1 is MRHNA and CDR2 is SNTAGT. Here the CDR3 reads CASSREGSGANVLTF. CDR3 nucleotides: TGTGCCAGCAGCCGCGAGGGATCTGGGGCCAACGTCCTGACTTTC.